The entry below gives a single T cell receptor (beta chain) sequence along with its context. Germline CDR1 and CDR2: SGDLS and YYNGEE. The CDR3 has 16 amino acids. With 4 bases removed from V and 1 base from J, the gap between germline ends came to 12 bases. This entry belongs to a study of T-cell memory formation after mild COVID-19. TCRdb re-analysed the 5' RACE reads in MiXCR, keeping a single row per CDR3 protein. The sample lists more than 400,000 distinct CDR3 sequences; over 15% were seen once. What was sequenced was PBMCs or a T cell subset sorted from them (not recorded which). The V and J genes are TRBV9 and TRBJ1-6; D gene uncertain. This receptor was identified in an adult woman who had mild COVID-19 (a few samples of this study predate the infection). Cell type and time point are not known. The CDR3 sequence: CASSHGSGSYNSPLHF. In DNA form, the CDR3 reads TGTGCCAGCAGCCACGGGTCGGGTTCCTATAATTCACCCCTCCACTTT.